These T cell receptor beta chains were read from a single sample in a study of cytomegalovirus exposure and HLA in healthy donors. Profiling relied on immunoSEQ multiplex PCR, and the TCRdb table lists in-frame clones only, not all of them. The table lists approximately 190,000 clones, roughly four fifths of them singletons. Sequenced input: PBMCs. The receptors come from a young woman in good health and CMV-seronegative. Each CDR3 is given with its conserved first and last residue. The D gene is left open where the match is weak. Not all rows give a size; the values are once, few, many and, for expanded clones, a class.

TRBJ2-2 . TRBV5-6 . CASSLAGNTGELFF TGTGCCAGCAGCTTGGCCGGGAACACCGGGGAGCTGTTTTTT
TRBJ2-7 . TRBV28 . CASCGLSYEQYF TGTGCCAGCTGCGGACTATCTTACGAGCAGTACTTC
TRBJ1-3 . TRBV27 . CASKEYSGNTIYF TGTGCCAGCAAGGAGTACTCTGGAAACACCATATATTTT
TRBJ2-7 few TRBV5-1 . CASRAGQSTYEQYF TGCGCCAGCAGGGCGGGACAGTCAACCTACGAGCAGTACTTC
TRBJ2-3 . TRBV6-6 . CASSVGGSTDTQYF TGTGCCAGCAGTGTCGGGGGTAGCACAGATACGCAGTATTTT
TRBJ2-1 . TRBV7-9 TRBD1 CASSSARDRGLINEQFF TGTGCCAGCAGCTCGGCCCGGGACAGGGGTTTGATCAATGAGCAGTTCTTC
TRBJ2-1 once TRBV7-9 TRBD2 CASEKAGGYNEQFF TGTGCCAGCGAAAAAGCGGGAGGGTACAATGAGCAGTTCTTC
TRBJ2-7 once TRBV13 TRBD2 CASSLDSGRAHEQYF TGTGCCAGCAGCTTAGATAGCGGGAGGGCCCACGAGCAGTACTTC
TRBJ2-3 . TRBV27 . CASSFAAGRGSTDTQYF TGTGCCAGCAGTTTTGCCGCTGGGCGGGGAAGCACAGATACGCAGTATTTT
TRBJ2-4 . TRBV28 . CASGTTELAKNIQYF TGTGCCAGCGGAACGACTGAGCTAGCCAAAAACATTCAGTACTTC
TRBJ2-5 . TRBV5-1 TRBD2 CASSLAGGYETQYF TGCGCCAGCAGCTTGGCCGGGGGGTATGAGACCCAGTACTTC
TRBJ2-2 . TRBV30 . CAWKPGHGAGELFF TGTGCCTGGAAGCCGGGACACGGGGCCGGGGAGCTGTTTTTT
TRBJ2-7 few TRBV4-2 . CASSPQGGGYEQYF TGTGCCAGCAGCCCACAGGGGGGGGGCTACGAGCAGTACTTC
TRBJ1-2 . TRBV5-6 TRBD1 CASTRQGSSYGYTF TGTGCCAGCACCCGACAGGGAAGCAGCTATGGCTACACCTTC
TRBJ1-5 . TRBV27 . CASSLVSGNQPQHF TGTGCCAGCAGTTTAGTCAGCGGCAATCAGCCCCAGCATTTT
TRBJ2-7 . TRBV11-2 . CASSYGGQNAYEQYF TGTGCCAGCAGCTACGGAGGACAGAATGCCTACGAGCAGTACTTC
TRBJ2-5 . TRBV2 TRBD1 CASSPGTEETQYF TGTGCCAGCAGTCCCGGGACAGAAGAGACCCAGTACTTC
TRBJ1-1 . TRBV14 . CASSQVAGANTEAFF TGTGCCAGCAGCCAAGTAGCGGGGGCGAACACTGAAGCTTTCTTT
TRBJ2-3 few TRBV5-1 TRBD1 CASSLGQGRPTDTQYF TGCGCCAGCAGCTTGGGACAGGGTCGTCCCACAGATACGCAGTATTTT
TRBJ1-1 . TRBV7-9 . CSSSLETTEAFF TGTTCCAGCAGCTTAGAAACGACAGAAGCTTTCTTT
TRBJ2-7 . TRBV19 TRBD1 CASSIPGQSYEQYF TGTGCCAGTAGTATACCGGGACAGAGCTACGAGCAGTACTTC
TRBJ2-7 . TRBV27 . CASSSDLAESYEQYF TGTGCCAGCAGCTCGGACCTAGCCGAATCCTACGAGCAGTACTTC
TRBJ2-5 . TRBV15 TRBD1 CATSRGQGETQYF TGTGCCACCAGCAGAGGACAGGGAGAGACCCAGTACTTC
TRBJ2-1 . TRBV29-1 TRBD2 CSVVGGGFNEQFF TGCAGCGTTGTCGGCGGGGGGTTCAATGAGCAGTTCTTC